The source of this TCR beta chain is a study of cytomegalovirus exposure and HLA in healthy donors. The wider study: Unique TCR beta sequences numbering around 110 million came from approximately 180 million T cells in an earlier analysis. HLA-typed donors were the source of approximately 80 million unique TCRs held in an early data release. Findings of the study overall: Later on, an analysis showed TCR association rates differing by HLA locus, with DRB1 the most and HLA-C the fewest.

Trimming removed 6 bases at V and 1 base at J, with 10 bases between. Germline V gives CDR1 MDHEN, CDR2 SYDVKM. The CDR3 sequence is 13 residues long. To note about this clone: The antigen is undetermined.

The primer mix had 60 Vbeta and 13 Jbeta primers. Assay used: immunoSEQ multiplex PCR; TCRdb lists only in-frame clones, some missing. The sample has about 120,000 clones; about 85% are singletons. Sequenced material: PBMCs. The receptor was derived from a man aged 50-59 years in good health and CMV-seronegative. V is TRBV28 and J is TRBJ2-7, with D possibly matching TRBD2 (5 bases). Here the CDR3 DNA reads TGTGCCAGCAGAGAACGGGGTTCCTACGAGCAGTACTTC. Protein sequence: CASRERGSYEQYF.